This T cell receptor beta chain comes out of a study of blood T cell repertoires in COVID-19. At the level of the study: The United States, Italy and Spain were the sources of the acute and convalescent COVID-19 samples.

This clone was counted only a few times. Profiling relied on immunoSEQ multiplex PCR, and the TCRdb table lists in-frame clones only, not all of them. The sample gives 65,000 to 70,000 clones, 65% to 85% of which show up once; more than 15% is in the top ten. Per the germline V gene, CDR1 is LNHDA and CDR2 is SQIVND (reference sequence). Germline trimming cut 10 bases from V and 7 bases from J; bases unmatched to any gene: 13. CDR3 length: 14 residues. V gene TRBV19 combines with J gene TRBJ2-7, with TRBD1 identical over 10 bases. The TCR was taken from a man aged 60 to 69 with acute or convalescent COVID-19. Sequencing input: peripheral blood. The CDR3 region is CATTPGQGLGEQYF. CDR3 DNA sequence: TGTGCCACCACGCCGGGACAGGGGCTTGGGGAGCAGTACTTC. The full variable domain, in which reference TRBV19 and TRBJ2-7 provide the parts outside the CDR3, is DGGITQSPKYLFRKEGQNVTLSCEQNLNHDAMYWYRQDPGQGLRLIYYSQIVNDFQKGDIAEGYSVSREKKESFPLTVTSAQKNPTAFYLCATTPGQGLGEQYFGPGTRLTVT.